The rows below give T cell receptor beta chains drawn from one sample of a study of cytomegalovirus exposure and HLA in healthy donors. Clones were sequenced by immunoSEQ multiplex PCR, and TCRdb holds only the in-frame ones, with some missing. The data show around 110,000 clones, with around 86% seen just once and 3% to 5% held by the top ten. Input material: PBMCs. The receptor set was obtained from a woman in her thirties in good health and CMV-seronegative. Each CDR3 is given with its conserved first and last residue. Each record gives: V gene, D gene, J gene, clone size, CDR3 protein, CDR3 DNA. The D gene is left open where the match is weak. Expanded clones get a size class; other rows say once, few or many, or leave the size out.

TRBV27,TRBD2,TRBJ2-1,NA,CATTSGTSSYNEQFF,TGTGCCACCACCTCCGGGACTAGCTCCTACAATGAGCAGTTCTTC
TRBV27,TRBD2,TRBJ2-7,NA,CASTKAGGTEQYF,TGTGCCAGCACCAAGGCGGGGGGAACCGAGCAGTACTTC
TRBV15,NA,TRBJ2-3,few,CATSRYEVEDTQYF,TGTGCCACCAGCAGATACGAGGTTGAAGATACGCAGTATTTT
TRBV28,TRBD2,TRBJ2-7,NA,CASSLIGGGYEQYF,TGTGCCAGCAGTTTAATCGGGGGGGGATACGAGCAGTACTTC
TRBV27,NA,TRBJ2-1,NA,CASSLTGVGYNEQFF,TGTGCCAGCAGTTTAACGGGAGTAGGGTACAATGAGCAGTTCTTC
TRBV19,TRBD1,TRBJ1-5,NA,CASSPLMTGMDQPQHF,TGTGCCAGTAGTCCCCTAATGACAGGGATGGATCAGCCCCAGCATTTT
TRBV9,NA,TRBJ2-7,NA,CASSPDRSSSYEQYF,TGTGCCAGCAGCCCAGACAGGAGTAGCTCCTACGAGCAGTACTTC
TRBV29-1,TRBD1,TRBJ1-5,NA,CSALTGDQPQHF,TGCAGCGCTTTGACAGGGGATCAGCCCCAGCATTTT
TRBV6-5,NA,TRBJ1-1,NA,CASSSRQLNTEAFF,TGTGCCAGCAGTAGCCGACAGTTGAACACTGAAGCTTTCTTT
TRBV4-1,NA,TRBJ1-1,few,CASSHDLTQVRF,TGCGCCAGCAGCCACGACCTTACGCAGGTACGCTTT
TRBV6-5,NA,TRBJ1-4,NA,CASSLLGTNEKLFF,TGTGCCAGCAGTTTACTAGGGACTAATGAAAAACTGTTTTTT
TRBV27,TRBD2,TRBJ2-2,NA,CASRLAGVGGELFF,TGTGCCAGCAGATTAGCGGGTGTAGGCGGGGAGCTGTTTTTT
TRBV28,NA,TRBJ2-5,NA,CASSDSQRTIEETQYF,TGTGCCAGCAGCGACTCACAAAGGACTATCGAAGAGACCCAGTACTTC
TRBV2,NA,TRBJ2-1,NA,CAVGTYSYNEQFF,TGTGCCGTTGGGACTTATTCCTACAATGAGCAGTTCTTC
TRBV11-2,NA,TRBJ2-7,NA,CASSQRGGGTSSYEQYF,TGTGCCAGCAGCCAGAGGGGTGGAGGGACTTCCTCCTACGAGCAGTACTTC
TRBV11-2,NA,TRBJ2-3,NA,CASSLAQGGPDAQYF,TGTGCCAGCAGCTTAGCTCAGGGGGGACCAGATGCGCAGTATTTT
TRBV5-1,TRBD1,TRBJ2-1,once,CASSRGTVSYNEQFF,TGCGCCAGCAGCCGAGGGACAGTGTCCTACAATGAGCAGTTCTTC
TRBV5-1,TRBD2,TRBJ2-7,NA,CASSSQRGPDEQYF,TGCGCCAGCAGCTCACAGCGGGGGCCTGACGAGCAGTACTTC
TRBV7-9,TRBD1,TRBJ1-1,NA,CASSLDQGAEAFF,TGTGCCAGCAGCTTAGATCAGGGGGCTGAAGCTTTCTTT
TRBV7-6,NA,TRBJ1-1,NA,CARSLGDGSTEAFF,TGTGCCCGCAGCTTAGGGGATGGGAGCACTGAAGCTTTCTTT
TRBV4-1,NA,TRBJ1-4,NA,CASSHIQGTNEKLFF,TGCGCCAGCAGCCACATACAGGGCACTAATGAAAAACTGTTTTTT
TRBV10-3,NA,TRBJ1-4,NA,CAISEGGWNEKLFF,TGTGCCATCAGTGAAGGAGGGTGGAATGAAAAACTGTTTTTT
TRBV7-2,NA,TRBJ2-5,NA,CASREGETQYF,TGTGCCAGCAGGGAGGGAGAGACCCAGTACTTC
TRBV6-5,NA,TRBJ2-1,NA,CASTRGGAIYNEQFF,TGTGCCAGCACTCGCGGTGGGGCTATCTACAATGAGCAGTTCTTC
TRBV5-1,NA,TRBJ2-1,NA,CASSLGSSADNEQFF,TGCGCCAGCAGCTTGGGATCTAGCGCCGACAATGAGCAGTTCTTC
TRBV7-3,NA,TRBJ2-2,NA,CASSRRVGTGELFF,TGTGCCAGCAGCCGGCGGGTAGGGACCGGGGAGCTGTTTTTT
TRBV6-5,TRBD1,TRBJ1-4,few,CASRPGGSNEKLFF,TGTGCCAGCAGGCCAGGGGGATCTAATGAAAAACTGTTTTTT
TRBV7-6,NA,TRBJ2-7,NA,CASSLRTTSYEQYF,TGTGCCAGCAGCTTACGTACTACCTCCTACGAGCAGTACTTC
TRBV27,TRBD1,TRBJ2-7,NA,CASSLDRGGDEQYF,TGTGCCAGCAGTCTGGACAGGGGTGGGGACGAGCAGTACTTC
TRBV7-3,TRBD2,TRBJ2-1,NA,CASSLTGLAGGEQFF,TGTGCCAGCAGCTTAACGGGCCTAGCGGGAGGTGAGCAGTTCTTC
TRBV4-1,TRBD1,TRBJ1-5,NA,CASSQGATGDSQPQHF,TGCGCCAGCAGCCAAGGTGCCACAGGGGATAGTCAGCCCCAGCATTTT
TRBV2,TRBD1,TRBJ1-1,NA,CASRTPGTGNTEAFF,TGTGCCAGCAGGACGCCCGGGACAGGAAACACTGAAGCTTTCTTT
TRBV28,TRBD2,TRBJ2-5,NA,CATTGGWETQYF,TGTGCCACCACGGGAGGGTGGGAGACCCAGTACTTC
TRBV4-1,TRBD2,TRBJ2-7,NA,CASSPSGRAYEQYF,TGCGCCAGCAGCCCGAGCGGGAGGGCGTACGAGCAGTACTTC
TRBV10-3,TRBD2,TRBJ2-1,NA,CAISESAGLAGYDNEQFF,TGTGCCATCAGTGAGTCTGCTGGACTAGCGGGATACGACAATGAGCAGTTCTTC
TRBV20-1,NA,TRBJ2-5,NA,CSARQHETQYF,TGCAGTGCCCGACAGCATGAGACCCAGTACTTC
TRBV18,NA,TRBJ2-5,NA,CASSPRTTFGQNQETQYF,TGTGCCAGCTCACCACGGACCACCTTTGGACAGAACCAAGAGACCCAGTACTTC
TRBV19,TRBD1,TRBJ2-7,NA,CASRFTGGENEQYF,TGTGCCAGTAGATTTACAGGGGGTGAGAACGAGCAGTACTTC
TRBV2,TRBD2,TRBJ2-2,NA,CASSLAGGTGELFF,TGTGCCAGCAGTTTAGCGGGAGGTACCGGGGAGCTGTTTTTT
TRBV5-4,TRBD1,TRBJ2-7,NA,CASSTGTGAYEQYF,TGTGCCAGCAGCACCGGGACAGGGGCGTACGAGCAGTACTTC
TRBV27,NA,TRBJ1-5,NA,CASSLLRSNQPQHF,TGTGCCAGCAGTTTACTACGGAGCAATCAGCCCCAGCATTTT
TRBV7-7,TRBD2,TRBJ2-1,NA,CASSPRTSGTIGNEQFF,TGTGCCAGCAGCCCTAGGACTAGCGGGACCATTGGGAATGAGCAGTTCTTC
TRBV2,NA,TRBJ2-1,NA,CASRADRSYNEQFF,TGTGCCAGCAGAGCCGACAGATCCTACAATGAGCAGTTCTTC
TRBV5-1,TRBD1,TRBJ1-6,NA,CASSTTGTGASPLHF,TGCGCCAGCAGCACCACCGGGACAGGGGCTTCACCCCTCCACTTT
TRBV6-4,TRBD2,TRBJ2-1,NA,CASSELAGGHGEQFF,TGTGCCAGCAGTGAGTTGGCGGGAGGGCACGGTGAGCAGTTCTTC
TRBV5-1,NA,TRBJ2-7,NA,CASSRDTYEQYF,TGCGCCAGCAGCAGGGACACCTACGAGCAGTACTTC
TRBV30,NA,TRBJ1-6,NA,CAWSVGAENSPLHF,TGTGCCTGGAGTGTAGGGGCGGAGAATTCACCCCTCCACTTT
TRBV28,NA,TRBJ2-7,NA,CASSSRDFLREQYF,TGTGCCAGCAGTTCCCGGGACTTCCTACGGGAGCAGTACTTC
TRBV6-5,NA,TRBJ1-1,NA,CASSRGTGVGEAFF,TGTGCCAGCAGCCGCGGGACTGGGGTTGGTGAAGCTTTCTTT
TRBV27,TRBD1,TRBJ2-7,NA,CASSLSAGGDSYEQYF,TGTGCCAGCAGTTTATCGGCAGGGGGAGACTCCTACGAGCAGTACTTC
TRBV7-2,NA,TRBJ2-7,NA,CASSLVWQGSYEQYF,TGTGCCAGCAGCTTAGTTTGGCAGGGCTCCTACGAGCAGTACTTC
TRBV7-9,NA,TRBJ1-2,NA,CASSLRGYGYTF,TGTGCCAGCAGCTTAAGGGGCTATGGCTACACCTTC
TRBV5-1,TRBD1,TRBJ1-4,few,CASSYTGVGEKLFF,TGCGCCAGCAGCTATACAGGGGTGGGTGAAAAACTGTTTTTT
TRBV27,TRBD1,TRBJ2-1,NA,CASSPRQGGGNEQFF,TGTGCCAGCAGTCCTCGACAGGGGGGCGGCAATGAGCAGTTCTTC
TRBV28,TRBD2,TRBJ2-7,NA,CASSRLAGGITYEQYF,TGTGCCAGCAGTCGACTAGCGGGGGGGATAACCTACGAGCAGTACTTC
TRBV5-6,NA,TRBJ1-2,NA,CASSLRLANLLEGGYTF,TGTGCCAGCAGCTTACGGTTGGCCAACCTACTGGAGGGTGGCTACACCTTC
TRBV5-1,NA,TRBJ2-1,NA,CASSLATAAYNEQFF,TGCGCCAGCAGCTTGGCCACGGCAGCGTACAATGAGCAGTTCTTC